Presented here are 22 T cell receptor beta chains from one specimen sequenced in a study of blood T cell repertoires in COVID-19 (dated by TCRdb to about 2020). Receptor libraries were prepared by the immunoSEQ multiplex PCR assay. Drawn from immuneACCESS, this table holds only the in-frame rearrangements with V and J called that TCRdb kept. Clones are partly lost; checked studies trace under half to an unresolved V gene and leave the rest unexplained. In this sample the table shows over 200,000 clones, 70% to 90% of which occur a single time. The ten largest account for 1.5% of the sample. Sequencing was performed on peripheral blood. Receptors were obtained from a man aged 18-30 years with active or convalescent COVID-19.

The chain links TRBV2 to TRBJ2-7; tentative D call: TRBD2 (6 bases). Germline V gene lookup returns CDR1 SNHLY and CDR2 FYNNEI. V gave up 8 bases and J gave up 4 bases, with 15 bases separating them. The CDR3 length is 13 residues. As DNA, the CDR3 is TGTGCCAGCGTACTCTCTCGGGGGTACGAGCAGTACTTC. Its protein is CASVLSRGYEQYF.

The CDR3 sequence is CSVGLGQVGNTIYF. The CDR3 coding sequence is TGCAGCGTTGGTTTGGGACAGGTCGGAAACACCATATATTTT. V usage is TRBV29-1 and J usage is TRBJ1-3; the match to TRBD1 covers 8 bases. The CDR3 loop spans 14 amino acids. V shed 4 bases, J shed 4 bases, and the junction held 6 bases outside the gene matches. Germline V gives CDR1 SQVTM, CDR2 ANQGSEA.

This clone has only one observation. The chain employs TRBV19 and TRBJ1-2; 7 bases agree with TRBD1. Germline lookup yields CDR1 LNHDA and CDR2 SQIVND (reference sequence). The ends lost 1 base at V and 7 bases at J; junction bases unmatched: 0. The CDR3 contains 12 residues. The CDR3 DNA sequence: TGTGCCAGTAGTATAGCAGGGGGTGGCTACACCTTC. Translated, it gives CASSIAGGGYTF.

This chain links TRBV7-2 with TRBJ2-1, with D uncertain. V lost 7 bases, J lost 3 bases, and 4 bases lay in between. Germline V gives CDR1 SGHTA, CDR2 FQGNSA. The CDR3 runs 11 residues. Here the CDR3 reads CASNLYNEQFF. CDR3 sequence (DNA): TGTGCCAGCAATCTCTACAATGAGCAGTTCTTC.

This chain links TRBV29-1 with TRBJ1-2; TRBD1 might be the D (6 bases). V was cut by 6 bases and J by 2 bases, with 19 bases left in between. This CDR3 has 15 amino acids. Germline assignment: CDR1 SQVTM and CDR2 ANQGSEA. CDR3 bases: TGCAGCGTCGATACCCGGGACAATAACAACTATGGCTACACCTTC. Amino acid sequence: CSVDTRDNNNYGYTF. Filled out from reference TRBV29-1 and TRBJ1-2, the complete variable domain reads SAVISQKPSRDICQRGTSLTIQCQVDSQVTMMFWYRQQPGQSLTLIATANQGSEATYESGFVIDKFPISRPNLTFSTLTVSNMSPEDSSIYLCSVDTRDNNNYGYTFGSGTRLTVV.

The CDR3 nucleotides read TGCGCCAGCAGCCAAGAGGAAGGAGGCTATGGCTACACCTTC. Protein product: CASSQEEGGYGYTF. The chain combines TRBV4-1 with TRBJ1-2; no clear D gene. Deletions cut 0 bases from V and 4 bases from J, with 9 bases between. Germline CDR1 reads MGHRA; CDR2 reads YSYEKL. This CDR3 is 14 amino acids long.

This chain connects TRBV3-1 (or the pseudogene TRBV3-2) to TRBJ2-3; 13 bases match TRBD2. V dropped 2 bases and J dropped 2; count of bases not matched to a gene: 7. Germline V gene lookup returns CDR1 LGHDT and CDR2 YNNKEL (reference sequence). The CDR3 loop spans 18 amino acids. Here the CDR3 DNA reads TGTGCCAGCAGCCAAAATAGACTAGCGGGAGGTACCACAGATACGCAGTATTTT. Protein: CASSQNRLAGGTTDTQYF.

The V and J genes are TRBV6-1 and TRBJ1-3, with a possible D match to TRBD1 (5 bases). V was cut by 0 bases and J by 1 base, with 10 bases left in between. The CDR3 consists of 16 residues. From germline, CDR1 is MNHNS and CDR2 SASEGT. The CDR3 DNA follows: TGTGCCAGCAGTGAAGCGGGGGGAGTTTCTGGAAACACCATATATTTT. Residues: CASSEAGGVSGNTIYF.

The genes are TRBV30 and TRBJ2-7; maybe TRBD2 (6 bases). CDR1 is GTSNPN and CDR2 is SVGIG in the germline V gene (reference sequence). Trimming shortened V by 4 bases and J by 7 bases, and 20 bases separated the two germline ends. The length of the CDR3 is 14 residues. CDR3 sequence: CAWTTDAGTQEQYF. The CDR3 DNA reads as TGTGCCTGGACCACAGACGCAGGGACTCAGGAGCAGTACTTC.

The gene calls are TRBV3-1 (or the pseudogene TRBV3-2) and TRBJ2-1; the match to TRBD2 covers 7 bases. Germline assignment: CDR1 LGHDT and CDR2 YNNKEL (reference sequence). Trimming at V came to 4 bases and at J to 2 bases, leaving 17 bases not matched to a gene. This CDR3 has 19 residues. CDR3 nucleotides: TGTGCCAGCAGCCCGGGGGGAGTCTTTTGGGGGATTCCCTACAATGAGCAGTTCTTC. This codes for CASSPGGVFWGIPYNEQFF.

For the CDR3, the DNA is TGTGCCAGCAGTCCGAATCTGAAGGGGGCATATGAAGCTTTCTTT. Translating gives CASSPNLKGAYEAFF. The rearrangement joins TRBV5-4 to TRBJ1-1; TRBD1 aligns across 7 bases. V was pared by 5 bases and J by 7 bases, with 14 bases of the junction left unmatched. This CDR3 spans 15 amino acids. Germline V gene lookup returns CDR1 SGHNT and CDR2 YYREEE (reference sequence).

The chain carries TRBV5-6 and TRBJ2-3, with 8 bases lining up with TRBD2. V trimming: 1 base; J trimming: 2 bases; junction bases outside the gene matches: 6. The germline CDR1 and CDR2 sequences are SGHDT and YYEEEE. The CDR3 is made up of 16 amino acids. The CDR3 loop is CASSLRVAGYTDTQYF. The CDR3 nucleotides are TGTGCCAGCAGCTTGCGGGTAGCGGGGTACACAGATACGCAGTATTTT.

This clone was found once. The chain recombines TRBV6-5 with TRBJ1-2; D gene ambiguous. Per germline, CDR1 MNHEY and CDR2 SVGAGI. V lost 8 bases to trimming and J lost 2 bases, with 15 bases between them. The CDR3 has 14 amino acids. CDR3 region: CASQIAGGNYGYTF. The CDR3 nucleotides are TGTGCCAGCCAAATAGCGGGCGGGAACTATGGCTACACCTTC.

The V and J genes are TRBV11-3 and TRBJ2-3; 8 positions agree with TRBD2. The germline CDR1 and CDR2 sequences are SGHNT and YENEEA. V lost 5 bases to trimming and J lost 5 bases; unmatched junction nucleotides: 6. The CDR3 totals 14 residues. This chain's CDR3 is CASSPSRGGDTQYF. The CDR3 region has the DNA TGTGCCAGCAGCCCCAGCCGGGGGGGAGATACGCAGTATTTT.

As to this clone: This sample also contains other DNA sequences that code for the same CDR3. This chain uses TRBV7-2 with TRBJ1-6, with 9 positions matching TRBD1. The germline gives CDR1 SGHTA, CDR2 FQGNSA. CDR3 length equals 14 residues. Trimming at V came to 4 bases and at J to 7 bases, leaving 2 bases not matched to a gene. In nucleotides, the CDR3 is TGTGCCAGCAGCTCGGGACAGGGAAATTCACCCCTCCACTTT. The encoded protein is CASSSGQGNSPLHF.

The rearrangement joins TRBV6-6 to TRBJ2-1, with 7 positions matching TRBD1. J was trimmed by 0 bases and V by 5 bases; bases with no gene match: 10. The CDR3 is 17 residues long. Germline V CDR1 and CDR2: MNHNY, SVGAGI (reference sequence). This CDR3 reads CASSRYEGGGSYNEQFF. CDR3 bases: TGTGCCAGCAGTCGATACGAAGGGGGCGGCTCCTACAATGAGCAGTTCTTC.

V and J are TRBV4-1 and TRBJ2-2; the match to TRBD2 covers 10 bases. The trim removed 1 base at V and 4 bases at J, leaving 15 bases unmatched. CDR1 and CDR2 from the germline V gene are MGHRA and YSYEKL. There are 20 residues in the CDR3. The CDR3 reads CASSQGGLAGVGGPTGELFF. The CDR3 bases are TGCGCCAGCAGCCAAGGCGGCCTAGCGGGAGTGGGGGGCCCCACCGGGGAGCTGTTTTTT.

This clone was seen only a few times. This specimen includes other DNA sequences encoding the same CDR3. The chain carries TRBV28 and TRBJ1-1; 7 nucleotides agree with TRBD1. This CDR3 has 14 residues. V shed 5 bases and J 3 bases; nucleotides not matched to a gene: 6. The germline V gene encodes CDR1 MDHEN and CDR2 SYDVKM. The CDR3 DNA reads TGTGCCAGCAGTACGACAGGGAGGTACACTGAAGCTTTCTTT. Protein sequence: CASSTTGRYTEAFF.

This sequence joins TRBV11-2 and TRBJ1-4, with 8 positions matching TRBD1. The CDR3 sequence is 16 residues long. The V gene's germline CDR1 is SGHAT and CDR2 FQNNGV. V was clipped by 4 bases and J by 2 bases; unmatched bases: 6. The CDR3 loop reads CASSSLRTGTNEKLFF. Written as DNA, the CDR3 is TGTGCCAGCAGCTCTTTAAGGACAGGGACTAATGAAAAACTGTTTTTT.

This clone was detected a few times. This rearrangement joins TRBV6-5 to TRBJ2-3; 15 bases map to TRBD2. The CDR3 loop spans 16 amino acids. Germline V gene lookup returns CDR1 MNHEY and CDR2 SVGAGI. Trimming took 6 bases from V and 5 from J; bases not matched to a gene: 6. CDR3: CASSYVGLAGGDTQYF. The CDR3 bases are TGTGCCAGCAGCTACGTGGGACTAGCGGGAGGAGATACGCAGTATTTT.

The chain combines TRBV11-2 with TRBJ2-7; D is unclear. CDR3 size: 14 residues. Germline V gives CDR1 SGHAT, CDR2 FQNNGV. Trimming removed 3 bases from V and 2 bases from J, with 11 bases in between. CDR3 sequence (DNA): TGTGCCAGCAGCTTTGGCCTCAACCCCTACGAGCAGTACTTC. Protein product: CASSFGLNPYEQYF. Full variable domain (outside the CDR3, taken from reference TRBV11-2 and TRBJ2-7): EAGVAQSPRYKIIEKRQSVAFWCNPISGHATLYWYQQILGQGPKLLIQFQNNGVVDDSQLPKDRFSAERLKGVDSTLKIQPAKLEDSAVYLCASSFGLNPYEQYFGPGTRLTVT.

A few counts support this clone. The V call is TRBV21-1, the J call TRBJ1-1. TRBV21-1 is marked as a pseudogene. CDR3 length: 14 residues. CDR3 protein: CASYSAGMNTEAFF. CDR3 nucleotide sequence: TGTGCCAGCTATTCCGCGGGCATGAACACTGAAGCTTTCTTT.